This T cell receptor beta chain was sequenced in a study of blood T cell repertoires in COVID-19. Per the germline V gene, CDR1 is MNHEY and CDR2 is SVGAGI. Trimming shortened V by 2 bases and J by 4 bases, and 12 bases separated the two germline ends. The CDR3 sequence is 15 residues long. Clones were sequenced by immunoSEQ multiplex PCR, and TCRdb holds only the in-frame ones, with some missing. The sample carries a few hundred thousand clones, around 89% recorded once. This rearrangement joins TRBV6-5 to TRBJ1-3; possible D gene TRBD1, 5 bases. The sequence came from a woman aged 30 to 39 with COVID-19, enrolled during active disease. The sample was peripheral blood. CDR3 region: CASSYGATEGNTIYF. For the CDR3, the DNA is TGTGCCAGCAGTTACGGGGCGACGGAGGGAAACACCATATATTTT.